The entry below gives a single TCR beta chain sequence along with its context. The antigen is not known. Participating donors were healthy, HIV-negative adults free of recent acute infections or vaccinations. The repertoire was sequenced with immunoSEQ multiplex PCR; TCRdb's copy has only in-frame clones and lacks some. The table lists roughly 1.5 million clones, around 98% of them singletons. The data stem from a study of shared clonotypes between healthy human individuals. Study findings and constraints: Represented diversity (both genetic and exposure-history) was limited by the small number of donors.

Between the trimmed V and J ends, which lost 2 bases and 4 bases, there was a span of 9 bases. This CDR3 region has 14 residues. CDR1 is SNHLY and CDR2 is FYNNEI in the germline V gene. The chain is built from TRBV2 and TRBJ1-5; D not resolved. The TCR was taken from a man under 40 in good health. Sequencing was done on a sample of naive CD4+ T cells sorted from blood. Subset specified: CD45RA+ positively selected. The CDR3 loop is CASSELKRNQPQHF. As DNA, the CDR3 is TGTGCCAGCAGTGAATTGAAGCGAAATCAGCCCCAGCATTTT.